This paragraph reports one T cell receptor beta chain. Sequenced by immunoSEQ multiplex PCR; TCRdb stores in-frame clones only, minus some. Among over 100,000 clones listed, 85% to 90% were seen once. This CDR3 has 17 amino acids. V trimming: 4 bases; J trimming: 4 bases; junction bases outside the gene matches: 16. Germline-derived CDR1 and CDR2 are SGHDT and YYEEEE. The data originate from a study of cytomegalovirus exposure and HLA in healthy donors. The V call is TRBV5-6, the J call TRBJ2-7, with TRBD2 matching 8 bases. The specimen was PBMCs. The TCR sequence derives from a woman aged 18-29 years in good health and CMV-seronegative. The CDR3 sequence: CASSPNSRGGRSYEQYF. In nucleotides, the CDR3 is TGTGCCAGCAGCCCGAACTCTCGCGGCGGGAGGAGTTACGAGCAGTACTTC.